The T cell receptor (beta chain) under discussion was sequenced for a study of shared clonotypes between healthy human individuals. Germline values: CDR1 MNHEY, CDR2 SVGAGI. CDR3 length equals 14 residues. V dropped 5 bases and J dropped 5 bases, with 15 bases sitting between them. It was CD45RO-negative cells, positively selected for CCR7, that made up naive CD8 cells, with terminally differentiated effector memory CD45RA+ cells excluded. Sequencing was performed with immunoSEQ multiplex PCR; in TCRdb, only in-frame clones are kept and a portion is missing. In the table there are about 820,000 clones, nearly 95% of which are singletons.

This receptor was taken from a man aged 25 to 45 in good health. The rearrangement joins TRBV6-5 to TRBJ2-5; unclear D gene. The sequencing sample was made of naive CD8+ T cells sorted from blood. The chain's CDR3 is CASSPWAFAETQYF. In nucleotides, the CDR3 is TGTGCCAGCAGTCCTTGGGCATTCGCGGAGACCCAGTACTTC.